The 24 T cell receptor beta chains reported below all come from one sample, sequenced in a study of beta chain features in type 1 diabetes. Expressed TCRB transcripts got sequenced, as all isolated RNA was reverse transcribed. Libraries were prepared by immunoSEQ multiplex PCR; TCRdb keeps only in-frame clonotypes and omits some of them. The data show around 430,000 clones, 30% seen once. The sample comprised naive CD4+ T cells from blood. Receptor source: a man aged 18 to 30 in good health.

The chain recombines TRBV13 with TRBJ1-5; 7 bases map to TRBD1. CDR1 is PRHDT and CDR2 is FYEKMQ in the germline V gene (reference sequence). This CDR3 has 13 amino acids. V shed 5 bases and J 7 bases; nucleotides not matched to a gene: 5. This CDR3 is CASSLDRVQPQHF. DNA of the CDR3: TGTGCCAGCAGCCTCGACAGGGTCCAGCCCCAGCATTTT.

The chain recombines TRBV5-1 with TRBJ2-5; 8 nucleotides line up with TRBD1. V lost 2 bases, J lost 5 bases, and 8 bases stayed unmatched. Germline V lookup: CDR1 SGHRS, CDR2 YFSETQ. The CDR3 consists of 15 residues. The CDR3 sequence: CASSFGTGKEETQYF. As DNA, the CDR3 is TGCGCCAGCAGCTTTGGGACAGGAAAAGAGGAGACCCAGTACTTC. Combining the CDR3 with reference TRBV5-1 and TRBJ2-5 gives the whole variable domain KAGVTQTPRYLIKTRGQQVTLSCSPISGHRSVSWYQQTPGQGLQFLFEYFSETQRNKGNFPGRFSGRQFSNSRSEMNVSTLELGDSALYLCASSFGTGKEETQYFGPGTRLLVL.

This sequence joins TRBV10-1 and TRBJ2-5, with 7 bases identical to TRBD1. CDR3 length equals 15 residues. CDR1 is WNHNN and CDR2 is SYGVQD in the germline V gene (reference sequence). V shed 5 bases and J 1 base; nucleotides not matched to a gene: 7. The CDR3 region is CASSMGQRVQETQYF. CDR3 sequence (DNA): TGCGCCAGCAGTATGGGACAGAGAGTCCAAGAGACCCAGTACTTC.

This rearrangement joins TRBV7-2 to TRBJ2-1; 8 bases match TRBD1. V shed 5 bases, J shed 1 base, and the junction held 4 bases outside the gene matches. The CDR3 has 15 amino acids. In germline, CDR1 is SGHTA, CDR2 FQGNSA. CDR3 DNA: TGTGCCAGCAGCCAGACAGGGGTTTCCTACAATGAGCAGTTCTTC. It translates to CASSQTGVSYNEQFF. Using reference TRBV7-2 and TRBJ2-1 for the parts outside the CDR3, the full variable domain is GAGVSQSPSNKVTEKGKDVELRCDPISGHTALYWYRQSLGQGLEFLIYFQGNSAPDKSGLPSDRFSAERTGGSVSTLTIQRTQQEDSAVYLCASSQTGVSYNEQFFGPGTRLTVL.

This clone was found a few times. The gene calls are TRBV15 and TRBJ2-1, with TRBD2 identical over 7 bases. The V gene end was trimmed by 1 base and the J gene end by 0 bases; junction bases not matched to a gene: 3. Germline-derived CDR1 and CDR2 are LNHNV and YYDKDF (reference sequence). This CDR3 contains 16 residues. CDR3 DNA: TGTGCCACCAGCAGAGCCAGCGGGACCTCCTACAATGAGCAGTTCTTC. Translated, it gives CATSRASGTSYNEQFF. The complete variable domain, with remaining parts taken from reference TRBV15 and TRBJ2-1, reads DAMVIQNPRYQVTQFGKPVTLSCSQTLNHNVMYWYQQKSSQAPKLLFHYYDKDFNNEADTPDNFQSRRPNTSFCFLDIRSPGLGDTAMYLCATSRASGTSYNEQFFGPGTRLTVL.

V gene TRBV18 combines with J gene TRBJ2-7; D is undetermined. CDR3 size: 15 residues. Looked up from germline, CDR1 is KGHSH and CDR2 is LQKENI. The ends were cut back, 6 bases at V and 3 bases at J, with 18 bases in the middle. The CDR3 loop reads CASSPARVGLYEQYF. The CDR3 nucleotides read TGTGCCAGCTCTCCAGCTAGGGTAGGGCTCTACGAGCAGTACTTC.

This clone turned up a few times. Additional DNA sequences in this sample encode the identical CDR3. The chain links TRBV10-3 to TRBJ2-7; D not certain. The length of the CDR3 is 12 residues. Per germline, CDR1 ENHRY and CDR2 SYGVKD. Trimming took 0 bases from V and 4 from J, leaving 4 bases between them. Written as DNA, the CDR3 is TGTGCCATCAGTGAGTCACGGTACGAGCAGTACTTC. Translation: CAISESRYEQYF.

Regarding this clone: The same CDR3 arises from other DNA sequences in this sample as well. The chain links TRBV19 to TRBJ2-7, with D perhaps TRBD1 (5 bases). V lost 5 bases, J lost 0 bases, and 8 bases lay in between. The germline gives CDR1 LNHDA, CDR2 SQIVND (reference sequence). CDR3 length equals 13 residues. The CDR3 DNA is TGTGCCAGTAGTGTGACAGTCTCCTACGAGCAGTACTTC. This gives the protein CASSVTVSYEQYF.

This clone was seen a handful of times. J is TRBJ2-7 and V is TRBV2; 7 nucleotides agree with TRBD2. Trimming removed 5 bases from V and 0 bases from J; junction bases left unmatched: 13. The CDR3 runs to 17 residues. Germline V lookup: CDR1 SNHLY, CDR2 FYNNEI. CDR3 in amino acids: CASSSSSYGRSSYEQYF. DNA for the CDR3: TGTGCCAGCAGTTCCTCCAGTTACGGGAGGAGCTCCTACGAGCAGTACTTC.

V is TRBV4-1 and J is TRBJ1-1, with D perhaps TRBD1 (6 bases). Germline CDR1 MGHRA, CDR2 YSYEKL. Trimming took 3 bases from V and 7 from J, leaving 12 bases between them. The CDR3 contains 13 residues. CDR3 coding DNA: TGCGCCAGCAGCCAGATACAGGGAGGTGAAGCTTTCTTT. The encoded protein is CASSQIQGGEAFF.

The genes are TRBV9 and TRBJ2-7, with D hard to call. The CDR3 is 13 amino acids. Germline assignment: CDR1 SGDLS and CDR2 YYNGEE. V was trimmed by 0 bases and J by 9 bases, leaving 13 bases between them. The chain's CDR3 is CASSVEGRSGQYF. For the CDR3, the DNA is TGTGCCAGCAGCGTAGAAGGCAGGTCGGGGCAGTACTTC.

This clone was found a few times. The chain employs TRBV29-1 and TRBJ2-1, with D possibly TRBD2 on 6 matching bases. The CDR3 is 15 residues long. CDR1 is SQVTM and CDR2 is ANQGSEA in the germline V gene. Trimming pared 7 bases from V and 0 bases from J, leaving 16 bases between. The CDR3 loop reads CSANIAGNSYNEQFF. The CDR3 nucleotides read TGCAGCGCGAACATCGCGGGGAACTCCTACAATGAGCAGTTCTTC.

This chain links TRBV19 with TRBJ1-1; tentatively, D is TRBD1 (6 bases). The length of the CDR3 is 13 residues. Germline values: CDR1 LNHDA, CDR2 SQIVND (reference sequence). Trimming removed 7 bases at V and 7 bases at J, with 16 bases between. The CDR3 reads CASTKTGTLEAFF. Written as DNA, the CDR3 is TGTGCCAGTACAAAGACAGGTACCCTTGAAGCTTTCTTT.

The J gene is TRBJ2-7, the V gene TRBV28; D is undetermined. CDR1 is MDHEN, CDR2 SYDVKM, per germline. This CDR3 has 12 residues. Trimming shortened V by 3 bases and J by 3 bases, and 6 bases separated the two germline ends. The CDR3 sequence is CASSFSGYEQYF. The CDR3 bases are TGTGCCAGCAGTTTCTCAGGCTACGAGCAGTACTTC. Full variable domain (remainder filled in from reference TRBV28 and TRBJ2-7): DVKVTQSSRYLVKRTGEKVFLECVQDMDHENMFWYRQDPGLGLRLIYFSYDVKMKEKGDIPEGYSVSREKKERFSLILESASTNQTSMYLCASSFSGYEQYFGPGTRLTVT.

This clone was detected only a few times. The chain joins TRBV7-2 to TRBJ1-3; 8 nucleotides match TRBD1. Losses at the gene ends were 6 bases for V and 4 bases for J; bases not matched to a gene: 2. CDR1 is SGHTA, CDR2 FQGNSA, per germline. This CDR3 contains 13 residues. The DNA of the CDR3 is TGTGCCAGCAGTGGGGACAGGGGAAACACCATATATTTT. Translated, it gives CASSGDRGNTIYF. The full variable domain, with the rest looked up from reference TRBV7-2 and TRBJ1-3, is GAGVSQSPSNKVTEKGKDVELRCDPISGHTALYWYRQSLGQGLEFLIYFQGNSAPDKSGLPSDRFSAERTGGSVSTLTIQRTQQEDSAVYLCASSGDRGNTIYFGEGSWLTVV.

This clone was seen more than once but under ten times. The chain recombines TRBV14 with TRBJ2-5; TRBD2 agrees at 8 bases. With 1 base clipped from V and 4 bases from J, the junction kept 2 bases outside the gene matches. The CDR3 runs to 14 residues. The germline V gene has CDR1 SGHDN and CDR2 FVKESK. The CDR3 here is CASSQVTSGETQYF. The CDR3 DNA sequence: TGTGCCAGCAGCCAAGTAACTAGCGGAGAGACCCAGTACTTC. The variable domain in full, with the rest retrieved from reference TRBV14 and TRBJ2-5, is EAGVTQFPSHSVIEKGQTVTLRCDPISGHDNLYWYRRVMGKEIKFLLHFVKESKQDESGMPNNRFLAERTGGTYSTLKVQPAELEDSGVYFCASSQVTSGETQYFGPGTRLLVL.

V and J are TRBV5-4 and TRBJ2-3; 9 bases are shared with TRBD2. This CDR3 region has 16 residues. Germline V gives CDR1 SGHNT, CDR2 YYREEE (reference sequence). Unmatched junction bases numbered 3, after V lost 0 bases and J lost 1 base. CDR3 amino acids: CASSLEASGGTDTQYF. The CDR3 DNA reads TGTGCCAGCAGCTTGGAGGCTAGCGGGGGCACAGATACGCAGTATTTT.

This clone was observed a handful of times. The J gene is TRBJ2-1, the V gene TRBV7-2, with D unclear. CDR1 and CDR2 from the germline V gene are SGHTA and FQGNSA. This CDR3 is 13 amino acids long. Trimming removed 1 base from V and 9 bases from J, with 10 bases in between. The CDR3 DNA reads as TGTGCCAGCAGCTTAGTCCTGGTGGCTGAGCAGTTCTTC. Protein product: CASSLVLVAEQFF.

This clone was observed many times. The rearrangement joins TRBV29-1 to TRBJ2-1; no firm D call. The V gene lost 7 bases and the J gene lost 10 bases, with 14 bases spanning the gap. Per the germline V gene, CDR1 is SQVTM and CDR2 is ANQGSEA. This CDR3 is 11 amino acids long. CDR3: CSANWAWEQFF. In DNA, the CDR3 is TGCAGCGCCAACTGGGCCTGGGAGCAGTTCTTC.

The V call is TRBV29-1, the J call TRBJ2-1, with 7 bases fitting TRBD2. CDR3 length: 16 residues. J gave up 2 bases and V 0 bases, and 7 bases lay outside the gene matches. Germline V gene data show CDR1 as SQVTM and CDR2 as ANQGSEA. CDR3: CSVEDLSAGAYNEQFF. In DNA, the CDR3 is TGCAGCGTTGAAGACCTCTCGGCGGGAGCCTACAATGAGCAGTTCTTC.

The chain joins TRBV27 to TRBJ2-3; D is ambiguous. Trimming pared 2 bases from V and 7 bases from J, leaving 13 bases between. Germline CDR1 MNHEY, CDR2 SMNVEV (reference sequence). The CDR3 totals 14 residues. The CDR3 coding sequence is TGTGCCAGCAGTTTAGGGTCGGCGCCCAATACGCAGTATTTT. Protein: CASSLGSAPNTQYF.

This clone was recorded a few times. J is TRBJ2-1 and V is TRBV25-1; 10 bases match TRBD1. J lost 9 bases, V lost 4 bases, and 9 bases had no gene match. Germline CDR1 is MGHDK and CDR2 is SYGVNS. The CDR3 covers 15 residues. In DNA form, the CDR3 reads TGTGCCAGCAGTGCCCGGACAGGGGGTACCGGTGAGCAGTTCTTC. It translates to CASSARTGGTGEQFF. The full variable domain, completed using reference TRBV25-1 and TRBJ2-1, is EADIYQTPRYLVIGTGKKITLECSQTMGHDKMYWYQQDPGMELHLIHYSYGVNSTEKGDLSSESTVSRIRTEHFPLTLESARPSHTSQYLCASSARTGGTGEQFFGPGTRLTVL.

Turning to this clone: This same CDR3 is encoded by further DNA sequences in the sample. The rearrangement uses TRBV7-2 and TRBJ2-1, with 7 bases aligning to TRBD1. This CDR3 is built from 14 residues. V lost 1 base and J lost 4; bases outside the gene matches: 1. CDR1 and CDR2 from the germline V gene are SGHTA and FQGNSA. CDR3: CASSLEGAYNEQFF. The CDR3 region has the DNA TGTGCCAGCAGCTTAGAGGGGGCGTACAATGAGCAGTTCTTC.

This clone was seen more than once but under ten times. This rearrangement joins TRBV30 to TRBJ1-4; TRBD1 might be the D (5 bases). The CDR3 consists of 14 residues. CDR1 is GTSNPN, CDR2 SVGIG, per germline (reference sequence). Between the trimmed V and J ends, which lost 0 bases and 10 bases, there was a span of 15 bases. CDR3 coding DNA: TGTGCCTGGAGTGTACATCAGGGCGGGGGAAAACTGTTTTTT. Its translation: CAWSVHQGGGKLFF. Full variable domain (outside the CDR3, taken from reference TRBV30 and TRBJ1-4): SQTIHQWPATLVQPVGSPLSLECTVEGTSNPNLYWYRQAAGRGLQLLFYSVGIGQISSEVPQNLSASRPQDRQFILSSKKLLLSDSGFYLCAWSVHQGGGKLFFGSGTQLSVL.